The 25 T cell receptor beta chains below all came from one sample that was sequenced in a study of radiotherapy plus CTLA-4 blockade in lung cancer. The protocol was immunoSEQ multiplex PCR, while the TCRdb copy is restricted to in-frame clones and leaves out a portion. The data contain roughly 59,000 clones, roughly 76% of them singletons. Sequenced here: peripheral blood, sampled from a patient treated with radiotherapy plus ipilimumab. All receptors derive from a human donor with non-small cell lung cancer whose response to radiotherapy plus ipilimumab could not be evaluated.

As DNA, the CDR3 is TGTGCCAGCAGCTTAGGGCCAGGCCCCTCTGGAAACACCATATATTTT. Amino acid sequence: CASSLGPGPSGNTIYF. The chain couples TRBV7-2 to TRBJ1-3; D not certain. Germline CDR1 is SGHTA and CDR2 is FQGNSA. The CDR3 is 16 residues long. V was clipped by 1 base and J by 0 bases, with 10 bases between them.

This chain joins TRBV7-3 and TRBJ2-2; D perhaps matches TRBD2 (6 bases). CDR3 size: 15 residues. Germline lookup yields CDR1 SGHTA and CDR2 FQGTGA. The V end was cut by 2 bases, the J end by 4 bases, with 11 bases between. CDR3 sequence (DNA): TGTGCCAGCAGCTTAGGGCTAGCGAGCACCGGGGAGCTGTTTTTT. Its protein product is CASSLGLASTGELFF. Full variable domain (remainder filled in from reference TRBV7-3 and TRBJ2-2): GAGVSQTPSNKVTEKGKYVELRCDPISGHTALYWYRQSLGQGPEFLIYFQGTGAADDSGLPNDRFFAVRPEGSVSTLKIQRTERGDSAVYLCASSLGLASTGELFFGEGSRLTVL.

J is TRBJ2-1 and V is TRBV6-5; 8 bases fit TRBD2. This CDR3 contains 14 residues. Trimming took 5 bases from V and 2 from J; bases not matched to a gene: 2. CDR1 is MNHEY and CDR2 is SVGAGI in the germline V gene. The CDR3 nucleotides read TGTGCCAGCAGTAGGCGGGAGGCCTACAATGAGCAGTTCTTC. It yields the protein CASSRREAYNEQFF.

This sequence joins TRBV7-8 and TRBJ1-2, with D possibly TRBD1 on 5 matching bases. Trimming left V 4 bases short and J 4 bases short, with 10 bases between. Germline-derived CDR1 and CDR2 are SGHVS and FQNEAQ. The CDR3 covers 13 residues. CDR3 sequence reads: CASSSSRAYGYTF. The CDR3 DNA follows: TGTGCCAGCAGCTCCTCCAGGGCCTATGGCTACACCTTC.

This clone was seen a handful of times. This chain joins TRBV6-1 and TRBJ2-7, with 11 bases matching TRBD2. Germline assignment: CDR1 MNHNS and CDR2 SASEGT. Trimming cost V 6 bases and J 4 bases; bases outside gene matches: 2. The CDR3 totals 13 residues. The CDR3 loop reads CASRTSGTYEQYF. In DNA form, the CDR3 reads TGTGCCAGCAGGACTAGCGGGACGTACGAGCAGTACTTC.

The J gene is TRBJ1-1, the V gene TRBV6-1, with D perhaps TRBD1 (5 bases). Germline CDR1 and CDR2: MNHNS and SASEGT. Between the trimmed V and J ends, which lost 7 bases and 6 bases, there was a span of 15 bases. This CDR3 comprises 13 residues. The CDR3 reads CASKWRGIPEAFF. In DNA, the CDR3 is TGTGCCAGCAAGTGGAGGGGTATCCCTGAAGCTTTCTTT.

The chain recombines TRBV4-2 with TRBJ1-6, with a weak D call TRBD1 (6 bases). V lost 3 bases to trimming and J lost 7 bases, with 10 bases between them. The CDR3 runs 14 residues. CDR1 is LGHNA, CDR2 YNFKEQ, per germline. CDR3 protein: CASSQDSLNSPLHF. Here the CDR3 DNA reads TGTGCCAGCAGCCAGGACAGTTTGAATTCACCCCTCCACTTT.

The chain couples TRBV4-2 to TRBJ2-5, with TRBD2 matching over 11 bases. The germline CDR1 and CDR2 sequences are LGHNA and YNFKEQ. The CDR3 is made up of 17 amino acids. V was pared by 0 bases and J by 5 bases, with 8 bases of the junction left unmatched. The CDR3 DNA reads as TGTGCCAGCAGCCAAGATGAGGCGACTAGCGGGGTGGAGACCCAGTACTTC. Amino acids: CASSQDEATSGVETQYF.

The V gene is TRBV7-9, the J gene TRBJ1-5; TRBD1 is a possible D gene (6 bases). CDR1 and CDR2 from the germline V gene are SEHNR and FQNEAQ (reference sequence). The CDR3 is 14 amino acids. Trimming took off 4 bases at V and 6 bases at J, with 13 bases between the two ends. The CDR3 loop is CASSYTGKSQPQHF. CDR3 nucleotides: TGTGCCAGCAGCTACACAGGGAAGAGTCAGCCCCAGCATTTT.

The V and J genes are TRBV13 and TRBJ2-1; 10 bases line up with TRBD2. Trimming took 2 bases from V and 0 from J; bases not matched to a gene: 10. The CDR3 runs 19 residues. Per the germline V gene, CDR1 is PRHDT and CDR2 is FYEKMQ (reference sequence). The CDR3 DNA reads TGTGCCAGCAGCTTATATGGCCTAGCGGGAGATAGCTCCTACAATGAGCAGTTCTTC. Translated: CASSLYGLAGDSSYNEQFF.

The chain employs TRBV18 and TRBJ1-1; 12 bases agree with TRBD1. The V gene end was trimmed by 3 bases and the J gene end by 0 bases; junction bases not matched to a gene: 8. In germline, CDR1 is KGHSH, CDR2 LQKENI. The CDR3 spans 18 residues. The chain's CDR3 is CASSPSGQGAGVNTEAFF. CDR3 nucleotides: TGTGCCAGCTCACCCTCGGGACAGGGGGCGGGAGTGAACACTGAAGCTTTCTTT.

This chain connects TRBV6-1 to TRBJ2-7, with 9 bases matching TRBD1. V was clipped by 7 bases and J by 6 bases; unmatched bases: 10. The CDR3 has 14 amino acids. The germline CDR1 and CDR2 sequences are MNHNS and SASEGT. CDR3 sequence: CASMRDRDRVEQYF. CDR3 coding DNA: TGTGCCAGCATGAGGGACAGGGATAGGGTCGAGCAGTACTTC.

The chain joins TRBV4-1 to TRBJ2-5, with D possibly being TRBD2 (6 bases). The CDR3 extends over 14 amino acids. Trimming left V 0 bases short and J 2 bases short, with 7 bases between. The germline V gene has CDR1 MGHRA and CDR2 YSYEKL. CDR3 amino acids: CASSQDRGQETQYF. The DNA of the CDR3 is TGCGCCAGCAGCCAAGATCGGGGGCAAGAGACCCAGTACTTC.

There are a few counts of this clone. The chain couples TRBV30 to TRBJ2-3, with TRBD2 identical over 8 bases. V lost 0 bases to trimming and J lost 6 bases; unmatched junction nucleotides: 5. The CDR3 has 14 residues. CDR1 GTSNPN and CDR2 SVGIG come from the germline V gene (reference sequence). CDR3 residues: CAWSVGLASDTQYF. CDR3 bases: TGTGCCTGGAGTGTCGGACTAGCTTCCGATACGCAGTATTTT.

This clone was counted a few times. V is TRBV7-6 and J is TRBJ2-7; 10 positions agree with TRBD1. The V gene's germline CDR1 is SGHVS and CDR2 FNYEAQ. Losses at the gene ends were 6 bases for V and 2 bases for J; bases not matched to a gene: 7. The CDR3 spans 15 residues. This CDR3 is CASSPMGQGTYEQYF. CDR3 DNA: TGTGCCAGCAGTCCAATGGGACAGGGGACCTACGAGCAGTACTTC.

The V gene is TRBV28, the J gene TRBJ2-1; no definite D call. Germline V CDR1 and CDR2: MDHEN, SYDVKM. V gave up 3 bases and J gave up 6 bases, with 12 bases separating them. The CDR3 covers 14 residues. Here the CDR3 DNA reads TGTGCCAGCAGTTTCCGCCTAGTTGGCAATGAGCAGTTCTTC. Amino acids: CASSFRLVGNEQFF.

This clone was observed once. The rearrangement uses TRBV7-2 and TRBJ2-3; 7 bases match TRBD2. Germline trimming cut 5 bases from V and 2 bases from J; bases unmatched to any gene: 4. CDR3 length: 14 residues. The germline CDR1 and CDR2 sequences are SGHTA and FQGNSA. In DNA, the CDR3 is TGTGCCAGCAGCCTGGGGACTACCACAGATACGCAGTATTTT. It encodes CASSLGTTTDTQYF.

The V and J genes are TRBV4-3 and TRBJ1-5; D is ambiguous. CDR3 length equals 13 residues. Germline-derived CDR1 and CDR2 are LGHNA and YSLEER. V lost 3 bases and J 7 bases, leaving 10 bases between the germline ends. The CDR3 bases are TGCGCCAGCAGCCAGCAGGTTTTGCAGCCCCAGCATTTT. This sequence encodes CASSQQVLQPQHF.

This rearrangement joins TRBV9 to TRBJ2-2, with D tentatively TRBD2 (5 bases). CDR1 SGDLS and CDR2 YYNGEE come from the germline V gene. The CDR3 consists of 16 residues. Trimming shortened V by 3 bases and J by 0 bases, and 12 bases separated the two germline ends. CDR3 nucleotide sequence: TGTGCCAGCAGCGGGGTAGCGACCACGAACACCGGGGAGCTGTTTTTT. Translated: CASSGVATTNTGELFF.

The chain joins TRBV5-1 to TRBJ2-7, with a tentative D call TRBD1 (6 bases). V was cut by 0 bases and J by 0 bases, with 13 bases left in between. This CDR3 is built from 16 residues. In germline, CDR1 is SGHRS, CDR2 YFSETQ. The CDR3 region has the DNA TGCGCCAGCAGCTTGGGTCGACAGGCTCTCTCCTACGAGCAGTACTTC. Amino acids: CASSLGRQALSYEQYF.

The chain recombines TRBV9 with TRBJ2-7, with TRBD2 matching over 7 bases. This CDR3 contains 15 residues. Unmatched junction bases numbered 8, after V lost 2 bases and J lost 3 bases. The V gene's germline CDR1 is SGDLS and CDR2 YYNGEE. The CDR3 loop is CASSVSSSGLYEQYF. The CDR3 nucleotides read TGTGCCAGCAGCGTCTCCTCTAGCGGTCTCTACGAGCAGTACTTC.

This chain links TRBV2 with TRBJ1-2; D unclear. The CDR3 runs to 15 residues. Germline CDR1 is SNHLY and CDR2 is FYNNEI. Trimming removed 6 bases at V and 1 base at J, with 15 bases between. CDR3: CASRVASQNNYGYTF. As DNA, the CDR3 is TGTGCCAGCAGAGTAGCGTCACAGAATAACTATGGCTACACCTTC.

V usage is TRBV19 and J usage is TRBJ2-6; 7 nucleotides line up with TRBD1. The trim removed 6 bases at V and 0 bases at J, leaving 2 bases unmatched. Per the germline V gene, CDR1 is LNHDA and CDR2 is SQIVND (reference sequence). The CDR3 totals 15 residues. CDR3 loop: CASRDRYSGANVLTF. The CDR3 DNA sequence: TGTGCCAGTAGGGACAGGTACTCTGGGGCCAACGTCCTGACTTTC.

V gene TRBV9 combines with J gene TRBJ2-5, with D perhaps matching TRBD2 (5 bases). Trimming stripped 4 bases from V and 5 bases from J, with 15 bases between. Per the germline V gene, CDR1 is SGDLS and CDR2 is YYNGEE. The CDR3 spans 14 residues. In DNA, the CDR3 is TGTGCCAGCAGCTCCGTGGGAGTGTGGGAGACCCAGTACTTC. This encodes CASSSVGVWETQYF. The entire variable domain, with the rest obtained from reference TRBV9 and TRBJ2-5, is as follows: DSGVTQTPKHLITATGQRVTLRCSPRSGDLSVYWYQQSLDQGLQFLIQYYNGEERAKGNILERFSAQQFPDLHSELNLSSLELGDSALYFCASSSVGVWETQYFGPGTRLLVL.

J is TRBJ2-7 and V is TRBV11-2; D is possibly TRBD1 (5 bases). Germline-derived CDR1 and CDR2 are SGHAT and FQNNGV. This CDR3 comprises 15 residues. V was pared by 3 bases and J by 2 bases, with 14 bases between. CDR3: CASSLGRSKTYEQYF. The CDR3, as DNA: TGTGCCAGCAGCTTGGGGCGGAGCAAAACCTACGAGCAGTACTTC.